This entry features one T cell receptor (beta chain) sequence. What it binds is unknown. Germline-derived CDR1 and CDR2 are SGHVS and FQNEAQ. This CDR3 spans 16 amino acids. V was clipped by 5 bases and J by 3 bases, with 18 bases between them. This sample was taken from a study of metastatic and nonmetastatic thyroid tumors. General observations from the study: Across blood and tumor, TCR beta diversity in malignant thyroid tumors was reportedly significantly higher than in benign nodules.

Patients had received no treatment of any kind before thyroid surgery. MiXCR re-clonotyped the PCR reads for TCRdb. The profile covers around 89,000 clones, with 14% to 15% appearing a single time and 3% to 4.5% taken by the ten largest. This TCR was recovered from a female donor with papillary thyroid cancer or a benign thyroid nodule (not recorded which). Some clones in this sample may be carry-over from other donors' samples. This chain links TRBV7-8 with TRBJ2-3; D tentatively fits TRBD1 or TRBD2 (5 bases each). The sample comprised blood. The CDR3 region has the DNA TGTGCCAGCAGCCAGGCCGGGACCGAGGGAACAGATACGCAGTATTTT. Protein: CASSQAGTEGTDTQYF.